Reported below is one T cell receptor (beta chain). The length of the CDR3 is 15 residues. Trimming removed 1 base from V and 4 bases from J, with 10 bases in between. The germline CDR1 and CDR2 sequences are MNHEY and SMNVEV (reference sequence). The data are from a study of blood T cell repertoires in COVID-19. As originally analysed: From reference gene primer amplification, estimates of nucleated cell counts were derived. Assay used: immunoSEQ multiplex PCR; TCRdb lists only in-frame clones, some missing. The DNA was the basis for D and trimming; V, J and clone size are from that table. The sample has tens of thousands of clones, 85% seen once; the top ten hold just under 3%.

Sequenced material: peripheral blood. This chain links TRBV27 with TRBJ1-4, with TRBD1 as a possible D gene (6 bases). The sequence was collected from a man aged 80 or over with acute or convalescent COVID-19. CDR3 DNA: TGTGCCAGCAGTTTATTGGCAGGGGTTAATGAAAAACTGTTTTTT. It translates to CASSLLAGVNEKLFF.